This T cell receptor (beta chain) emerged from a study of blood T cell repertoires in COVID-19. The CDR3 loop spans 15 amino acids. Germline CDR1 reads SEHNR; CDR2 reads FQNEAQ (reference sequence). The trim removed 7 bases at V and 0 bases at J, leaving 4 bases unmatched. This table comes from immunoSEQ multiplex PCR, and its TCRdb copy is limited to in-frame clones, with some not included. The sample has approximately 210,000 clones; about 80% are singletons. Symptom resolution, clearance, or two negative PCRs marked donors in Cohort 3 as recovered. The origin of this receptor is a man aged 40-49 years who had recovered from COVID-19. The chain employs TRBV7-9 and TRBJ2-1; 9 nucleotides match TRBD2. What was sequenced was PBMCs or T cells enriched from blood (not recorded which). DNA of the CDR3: TGTGCCAGCAATCGGCGGGAGGGCTCCTACAATGAGCAGTTCTTC. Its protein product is CASNRREGSYNEQFF.